These 25 T cell receptor beta chains originate from one sample sequenced in a study of T cell responses to AZD1222 COVID-19 vaccine. Only in-frame clones appear in the TCRdb table, and some are missing; sequencing was by immunoSEQ multiplex PCR. Of 150,000 to 200,000 clones in the sample, under 95% were seen once. Sequencing was performed on peripheral blood, taken 28 days after the second AZD1222 dose. The origin of the receptors is an adult who received the AZD1222 COVID-19 vaccine.

The V and J genes are TRBV6-1 and TRBJ1-2, with 8 bases that match TRBD1. The CDR3 is made up of 17 amino acids. With V trimmed by 3 bases and J by 0 bases, 9 bases remained unmatched. Germline CDR1 MNHNS, CDR2 SASEGT. The CDR3 sequence is CASSEGTGLGSNYGYTF. The CDR3 coding sequence is TGTGCCAGCAGTGAGGGGACAGGCCTTGGATCTAACTATGGCTACACCTTC.

The gene calls are TRBV18 and TRBJ2-5, with 7 positions matching TRBD2. Trimming at V came to 1 base and at J to 5 bases, leaving 10 bases not matched to a gene. Germline values: CDR1 KGHSH, CDR2 LQKENI. This CDR3 contains 16 residues. The CDR3 reads CASSPLQGGLAETQYF. DNA for the CDR3: TGTGCCAGCTCACCACTGCAGGGAGGGTTAGCGGAGACCCAGTACTTC.

This clone came up once. This chain connects TRBV5-1 to TRBJ1-1; the D gene is possibly TRBD1 (6 bases). This CDR3 region has 14 residues. Trimming stripped 3 bases from V and 3 bases from J, with 12 bases between. Per germline, CDR1 SGHRS and CDR2 YFSETQ. The CDR3 nucleotides are TGCGCCAGCAGCTCGGGGGCGCGGGACACTGAAGCTTTCTTT. It is translated as CASSSGARDTEAFF. The full variable domain, in which reference TRBV5-1 and TRBJ1-1 provide the parts outside the CDR3, is KAGVTQTPRYLIKTRGQQVTLSCSPISGHRSVSWYQQTPGQGLQFLFEYFSETQRNKGNFPGRFSGRQFSNSRSEMNVSTLELGDSALYLCASSSGARDTEAFFGQGTRLTVV.

This rearrangement joins TRBV2 to TRBJ1-5; 7 positions match TRBD1. Germline CDR1 reads SNHLY; CDR2 reads FYNNEI. The junction had 11 bases not matched to a gene; V was cut back by 6 bases and J by 0 bases. The CDR3 length is 17 residues. The CDR3 region is CASSQSGDRLSNQPQHF. In DNA, the CDR3 is TGTGCCAGCAGCCAAAGCGGGGACAGACTTAGCAATCAGCCCCAGCATTTT. The full variable domain, completed using reference TRBV2 and TRBJ1-5, is EPEVTQTPSHQVTQMGQEVILRCVPISNHLYFYWYRQILGQKVEFLVSFYNNEISEKSEIFDDQFSVERPDGSNFTLKIRSTKLEDSAMYFCASSQSGDRLSNQPQHFGDGTRLSIL.

J is TRBJ2-2 and V is TRBV7-9, with D unclear. V lost 5 bases and J lost 3, with 10 bases in between. Germline CDR1 SEHNR, CDR2 FQNEAQ (reference sequence). The CDR3 is made up of 14 amino acids. CDR3 in DNA: TGTGCCAGCAGCCCCCAGGTGGACACCGGGGAGCTGTTTTTT. The encoded protein is CASSPQVDTGELFF.

The gene calls are TRBV9 and TRBJ1-5; 7 nucleotides agree with TRBD1. Germline values: CDR1 SGDLS, CDR2 YYNGEE. J lost 2 bases, V lost 3 bases, and 5 bases had no gene match. This CDR3 is built from 15 residues. The CDR3, as DNA: TGTGCCAGCAGCGGAGGGGGCTGGGGCAATCAGCCCCAGCATTTT. This encodes CASSGGGWGNQPQHF. The full variable domain, in which reference TRBV9 and TRBJ1-5 provide the parts outside the CDR3, is DSGVTQTPKHLITATGQRVTLRCSPRSGDLSVYWYQQSLDQGLQFLIQYYNGEERAKGNILERFSAQQFPDLHSELNLSSLELGDSALYFCASSGGGWGNQPQHFGDGTRLSIL.

The rearrangement uses TRBV7-2 and TRBJ1-1; 8 nucleotides agree with TRBD1. Trimming took 5 bases from V and 0 from J; bases not matched to a gene: 11. Germline V lookup: CDR1 SGHTA, CDR2 FQGNSA. The CDR3 length is 17 residues. DNA for the CDR3: TGTGCCAGCAGCGAGTACCGGGACAGGTTCATGAACACTGAAGCTTTCTTT. Amino acids: CASSEYRDRFMNTEAFF.

This clone has just a few counts. The rearrangement links TRBV7-9 to TRBJ1-2; 7 bases agree with TRBD1. CDR1 is SEHNR and CDR2 is FQNEAQ in the germline V gene (reference sequence). The trim removed 5 bases at V and 2 bases at J, leaving 8 bases unmatched. This CDR3 spans 15 amino acids. CDR3 protein: CASSTAGTVNYGYTF. The CDR3 nucleotides are TGTGCCAGCAGCACCGCCGGGACAGTAAACTATGGCTACACCTTC.

This chain uses TRBV5-1 with TRBJ2-7, with 16 bases aligning to TRBD2. The J segment lost 2 bases and the V segment lost 4 bases, leaving 9 bases of the junction unmatched. Germline loops: CDR1 SGHRS, CDR2 YFSETQ. CDR3 length: 18 amino acids. The CDR3 loop reads CASSLSGTSGGAPYEQYF. As DNA, the CDR3 is TGCGCCAGCAGCCTATCCGGGACTAGCGGGGGGGCCCCCTACGAGCAGTACTTC.

The chain has TRBV6-6 and TRBJ1-1, with D maybe TRBD1 (6 bases). The CDR3 consists of 14 residues. Germline CDR1 MNHNY, CDR2 SVGAGI (reference sequence). Trimming pared 2 bases from V and 0 bases from J, leaving 7 bases between. In DNA, the CDR3 is TGTGCCAGCAGTTACGGGGGGCTGAACACTGAAGCTTTCTTT. Translation gives CASSYGGLNTEAFF.

The V call is TRBV3-1 (or the pseudogene TRBV3-2), the J call TRBJ2-1; 9 bases are shared with TRBD2. CDR1 and CDR2 (germline): LGHDT, YNNKEL (reference sequence). The length of the CDR3 is 15 residues. Unmatched junction bases numbered 4, after V lost 4 bases and J lost 3 bases. Written as DNA, the CDR3 is TGTGCCAGCAGCCCCAGCGGGGGGCACTACAATGAGCAGTTCTTC. Encoded protein: CASSPSGGHYNEQFF.

The gene calls are TRBV7-6 and TRBJ1-1; D is possibly TRBD1 (6 bases). Deletions cut 4 bases from V and 4 bases from J, with 16 bases between. The germline gives CDR1 SGHVS, CDR2 FNYEAQ. The CDR3 has 15 residues. In DNA, the CDR3 is TGTGCCAGCAGCTCATTACAGGGAACGGTCACTGAAGCTTTCTTT. It is translated as CASSSLQGTVTEAFF. The full variable domain, its missing parts supplied by reference TRBV7-6 and TRBJ1-1, is GAGVSQSPRYKVTKRGQDVALRCDPISGHVSLYWYRQALGQGPEFLTYFNYEAQQDKSGLPNDRFSAERPEGSISTLTIQRTEQRDSAMYRCASSSLQGTVTEAFFGQGTRLTVV.

This chain connects TRBV30 to TRBJ1-2; maybe TRBD1 (5 bases). Germline V gene sequence: CDR1 GTSNPN, CDR2 SVGIG (reference sequence). The CDR3 runs to 11 residues. The V end lost 7 bases, the J end lost 1 base, and 7 bases lay between the germline ends. The CDR3: CALQDNYGYTF. The CDR3 DNA follows: TGTGCCTTACAGGATAACTATGGCTACACCTTC.

V is TRBV2 and J is TRBJ2-5; 7 bases are a match to TRBD1. CDR3 length equals 14 residues. Germline-derived CDR1 and CDR2 are SNHLY and FYNNEI. J lost 4 bases, V lost 1 base, and 3 bases had no gene match. As DNA, the CDR3 is TGTGCCAGCAGTGAAGTGGCAGGGGGAGAGACCCAGTACTTC. This codes for CASSEVAGGETQYF.

The CDR3 DNA sequence: TGTGCCAGCAGCCCATCGGGGGGCGGTCACTATGGCTACACCTTC. As protein: CASSPSGGGHYGYTF. The chain combines TRBV4-2 with TRBJ1-2; possible D gene TRBD1, 6 bases. Germline V CDR1 and CDR2: LGHNA, YNFKEQ. Trimming stripped 4 bases from V and 3 bases from J, with 15 bases between. CDR3 length equals 15 residues.

The chain uses TRBV28 and TRBJ2-1; no clear D gene. In germline, CDR1 is MDHEN, CDR2 SYDVKM. The CDR3 totals 16 residues. V was clipped by 1 base and J by 1 base, with 11 bases between them. Here the CDR3 reads CASSLSSHGSYNEQFF. The DNA of the CDR3 is TGTGCCAGCAGTTTATCTTCCCATGGTTCCTACAATGAGCAGTTCTTC.

Here the CDR3 reads CASSKMGRGDYEQYF. The CDR3 coding sequence is TGTGCCAGCAGCAAAATGGGGAGGGGGGACTACGAGCAGTACTTC. The genes are TRBV21-1 and TRBJ2-7; the table's D call, TRBD2, was not checked against the DNA. TRBV21-1 is a listed pseudogene. This CDR3 is 15 amino acids long.

J is TRBJ2-5 and V is TRBV5-1; unclear D gene. CDR3 length: 14 residues. The ends were cut back, 0 bases at V and 5 bases at J, with 11 bases in the middle. Looked up from germline, CDR1 is SGHRS and CDR2 is YFSETQ. CDR3 amino acids: CASSLDGRPETQYF. Written as DNA, the CDR3 is TGCGCCAGCAGCTTGGACGGGCGCCCGGAGACCCAGTACTTC.

The chain links TRBV9 to TRBJ2-7, with TRBD2 as a possible D gene (5 bases). The CDR3 has 12 amino acids. Germline CDR1 and CDR2: SGDLS and YYNGEE. Between the trimmed V and J ends, which lost 3 bases and 7 bases, there was a span of 11 bases. In nucleotides, the CDR3 is TGTGCCAGCAGCGGACCTTCGGGGGAGCAGTACTTC. Residues: CASSGPSGEQYF.

The V gene is TRBV5-1, the J gene TRBJ1-4; 9 nucleotides match TRBD1. The junction had 7 bases not matched to a gene; V was cut back by 5 bases and J by 8 bases. The CDR3 loop spans 14 amino acids. From germline, CDR1 is SGHRS and CDR2 YFSETQ. The CDR3 sequence is CASRPRQGDEKLFF. The CDR3 bases are TGCGCCAGCAGACCGAGACAGGGGGACGAAAAACTGTTTTTT.

This clone was counted a few times. The junction differs from germline at one of its ends, possibly a read error. The chain uses TRBV4-2 and TRBJ1-1; D may be TRBD1 (6 bases). CDR1 is LGHNA, CDR2 YNFKEQ, per germline. CDR3 size: 14 residues. CDR3 DNA sequence: TGTGCCAGCAGCCAAGATCATGGGGGACAACGTCGTCACTTT. Its protein is CASSQDHGGQRRHF.

J is TRBJ1-1 and V is TRBV6-5; D unclear. This CDR3 has 12 amino acids. V was clipped by 6 bases and J by 2 bases, with 7 bases between them. From germline, CDR1 is MNHEY and CDR2 SVGAGI. In DNA, the CDR3 is TGTGCCAGCAGCTACCTAAACACTGAAGCTTTCTTT. It codes for CASSYLNTEAFF.

The chain links TRBV6-5 to TRBJ2-1, with 8 bases matching TRBD2. Germline V lookup: CDR1 MNHEY, CDR2 SVGAGI. J was trimmed by 6 bases and V by 4 bases; bases with no gene match: 8. The CDR3 consists of 15 residues. The CDR3 nucleotides read TGTGCCAGCAGTTTGTTAGCGGGGAGTGGCAATGAGCAGTTCTTC. It is translated as CASSLLAGSGNEQFF.

The rearrangement links TRBV2 to TRBJ2-2, with 7 bases lining up with TRBD2. Looked up from germline, CDR1 is SNHLY and CDR2 is FYNNEI. V lost 5 bases, J lost 6 bases, and 6 bases stayed unmatched. The CDR3 has 14 residues. The CDR3 sequence: CASSLAVGPGELFF. The CDR3 nucleotides read TGTGCCAGCAGTCTAGCGGTGGGTCCCGGGGAGCTGTTTTTT.

The chain has TRBV30 and TRBJ1-1; the D is unclear. Germline V gives CDR1 GTSNPN, CDR2 SVGIG (reference sequence). Trimming pared 4 bases from V and 6 bases from J, leaving 15 bases between. This CDR3 contains 13 residues. The CDR3: CAWTEDTFPEAFF. Written as DNA, the CDR3 is TGTGCCTGGACCGAGGATACATTCCCTGAAGCTTTCTTT.